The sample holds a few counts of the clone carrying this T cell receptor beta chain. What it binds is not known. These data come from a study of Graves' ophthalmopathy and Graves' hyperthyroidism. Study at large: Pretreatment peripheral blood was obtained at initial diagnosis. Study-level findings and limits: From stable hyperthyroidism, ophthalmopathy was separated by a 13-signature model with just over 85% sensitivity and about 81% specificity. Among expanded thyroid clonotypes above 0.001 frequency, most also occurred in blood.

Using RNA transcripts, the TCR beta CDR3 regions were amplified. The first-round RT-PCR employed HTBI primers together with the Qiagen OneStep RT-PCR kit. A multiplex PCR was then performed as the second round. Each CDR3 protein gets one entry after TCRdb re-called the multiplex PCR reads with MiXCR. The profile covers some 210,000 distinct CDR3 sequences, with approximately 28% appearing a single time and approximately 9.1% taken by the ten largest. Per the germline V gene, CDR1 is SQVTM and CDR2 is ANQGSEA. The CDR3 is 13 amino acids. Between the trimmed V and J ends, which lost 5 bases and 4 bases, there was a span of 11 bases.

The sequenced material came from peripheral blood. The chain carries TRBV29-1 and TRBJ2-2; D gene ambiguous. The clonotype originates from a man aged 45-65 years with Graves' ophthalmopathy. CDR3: CSVWEWPTGELFF. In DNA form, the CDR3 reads TGCAGCGTTTGGGAATGGCCCACCGGGGAGCTGTTTTTT.